One sample yielded the 3 T cell receptor beta chains listed below, sequenced in a study of OX40 agonist ivuxolimab in advanced cancers. Data came from immunoSEQ multiplex PCR; TCRdb stores just in-frame clones and leaves some out. The data contain some 60,000 clones, 91% of them singletons. The starting material was CD4+ or CD8+ T cells sorted from blood, obtained in a trial of the OX40 agonist ivuxolimab. Every receptor here comes from an adult with an advanced solid tumor such as melanoma, head and neck, liver or kidney cancer.

V and J are TRBV2 and TRBJ2-7; either TRBD1 or TRBD2 may supply D (5 bases each). V lost 4 bases, J lost 2 bases, and 12 bases lay in between. The CDR3 length is 14 residues. The germline V gene has CDR1 SNHLY and CDR2 FYNNEI. This CDR3 is CASSGGLGAYEQYF. CDR3 sequence (DNA): TGTGCCAGCAGTGGCGGTCTGGGGGCCTACGAGCAGTACTTC.

The V and J genes are TRBV4-3 and TRBJ2-2; D not resolved. The germline V and J ends were trimmed by 0 bases and 1 base, with 3 bases remaining between them. The CDR3 contains 14 residues. The germline V gene encodes CDR1 LGHNA and CDR2 YSLEER. CDR3 coding DNA: TGCGCCAGCAGCCAAGAGCAGAACACCGGGGAGCTGTTTTTT. It encodes CASSQEQNTGELFF.

The chain joins TRBV28 to TRBJ1-5; D call uncertain. This CDR3 is 13 amino acids long. Germline V gene lookup returns CDR1 MDHEN and CDR2 SYDVKM. Trimming left V 6 bases short and J 7 bases short, with 13 bases between. CDR3 nucleotide sequence: TGTGCCAGCAGCCCTCCCTCGCGACAGCCCCAGCATTTT. It encodes CASSPPSRQPQHF.